This TCR beta chain derives from a study of beta chain features in type 1 diabetes. The isolated RNA, all of it, was reverse transcribed, so expressed TCRB transcripts were what got sequenced. The method was immunoSEQ multiplex PCR; TCRdb's version includes in-frame clones alone and lacks a portion of them. The sample consists of approximately 160,000 clones, approximately 8.4% of them appearing once. This clone has more than one count but fewer than ten. This clonotype was obtained from a woman between 18 and 29 years old in good health. The specimen sequenced was central memory CD4+ T cells from blood.

The CDR3 is CASSQGLGANTGELFF. The CDR3 DNA reads as TGCGCCAGCAGCCAAGGACTGGGTGCGAACACCGGGGAGCTGTTTTTT. This rearrangement joins TRBV4-3 to TRBJ2-2, with unresolved D. This CDR3 spans 16 amino acids. Looked up from germline, CDR1 is LGHNA and CDR2 is YSLEER. V was shortened by 1 base and J by 0 bases, with 9 bases between the two germline ends.